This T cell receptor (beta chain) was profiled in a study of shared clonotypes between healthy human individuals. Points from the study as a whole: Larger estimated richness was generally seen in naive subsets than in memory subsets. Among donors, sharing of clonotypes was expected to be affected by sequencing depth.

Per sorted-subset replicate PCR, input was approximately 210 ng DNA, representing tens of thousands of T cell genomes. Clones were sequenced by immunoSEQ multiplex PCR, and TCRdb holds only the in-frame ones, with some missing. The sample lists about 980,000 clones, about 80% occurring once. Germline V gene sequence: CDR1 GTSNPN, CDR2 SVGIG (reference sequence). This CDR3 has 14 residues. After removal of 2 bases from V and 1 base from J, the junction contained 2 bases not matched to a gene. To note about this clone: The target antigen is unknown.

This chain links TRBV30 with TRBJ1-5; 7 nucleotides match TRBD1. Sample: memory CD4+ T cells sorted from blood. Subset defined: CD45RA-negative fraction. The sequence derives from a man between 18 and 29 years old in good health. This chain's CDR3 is CAWSSGGSNQPQHF. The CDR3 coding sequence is TGTGCCTGGAGTTCAGGGGGAAGCAATCAGCCCCAGCATTTT.